This T cell receptor (beta chain) originates from a study of blood T cell repertoires in COVID-19. About the research overall: Sites across the United States, Italy and Spain contributed samples from acute and convalescent COVID-19. PBMCs, B-cell-depleted T cells, or T cells were the source of the cDNA or gDNA that made up the material.

This clone was observed a handful of times. Germline V gene sequence: CDR1 LGHDT, CDR2 YNNKEL (reference sequence). CDR3 length equals 12 residues. The ends were cut back, 3 bases at V and 7 bases at J, with 10 bases in the middle. In the original workflow: Estimated nucleated cell counts came from reference gene primer amplification. The repertoire was sequenced with immunoSEQ multiplex PCR; TCRdb's copy has only in-frame clones and lacks some. V and J calls and clone size are copied from that table; D and trimming were computed from the DNA. The table shows about 240,000 clones, with roughly 86% occurring only once.

The chain employs TRBV3-1 (or the pseudogene TRBV3-2) and TRBJ2-7; D gene uncertain. Sequencing was done on a sample of peripheral blood. This receptor was taken from a woman between 65 and 79 years old with active or convalescent COVID-19. CDR3 DNA sequence: TGTGCCAGCAGCCAGACTCTCGGAGAGCAGTACTTC. It translates to CASSQTLGEQYF.